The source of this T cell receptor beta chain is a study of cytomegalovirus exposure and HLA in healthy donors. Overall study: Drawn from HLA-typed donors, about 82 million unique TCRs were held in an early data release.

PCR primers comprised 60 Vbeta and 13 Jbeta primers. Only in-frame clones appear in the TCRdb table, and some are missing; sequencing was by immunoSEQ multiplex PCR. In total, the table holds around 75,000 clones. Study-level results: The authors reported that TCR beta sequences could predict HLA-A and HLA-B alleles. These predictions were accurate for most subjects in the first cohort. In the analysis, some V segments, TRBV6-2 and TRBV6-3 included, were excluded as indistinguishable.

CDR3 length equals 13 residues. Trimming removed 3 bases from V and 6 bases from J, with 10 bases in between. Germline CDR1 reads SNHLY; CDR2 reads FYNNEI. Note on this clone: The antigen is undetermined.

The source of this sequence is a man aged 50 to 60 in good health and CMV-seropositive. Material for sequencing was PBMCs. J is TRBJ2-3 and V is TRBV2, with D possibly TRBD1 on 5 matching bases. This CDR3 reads CASSEDTRDTQYF. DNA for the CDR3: TGTGCCAGCAGTGAGGACACCCGGGATACGCAGTATTTT.